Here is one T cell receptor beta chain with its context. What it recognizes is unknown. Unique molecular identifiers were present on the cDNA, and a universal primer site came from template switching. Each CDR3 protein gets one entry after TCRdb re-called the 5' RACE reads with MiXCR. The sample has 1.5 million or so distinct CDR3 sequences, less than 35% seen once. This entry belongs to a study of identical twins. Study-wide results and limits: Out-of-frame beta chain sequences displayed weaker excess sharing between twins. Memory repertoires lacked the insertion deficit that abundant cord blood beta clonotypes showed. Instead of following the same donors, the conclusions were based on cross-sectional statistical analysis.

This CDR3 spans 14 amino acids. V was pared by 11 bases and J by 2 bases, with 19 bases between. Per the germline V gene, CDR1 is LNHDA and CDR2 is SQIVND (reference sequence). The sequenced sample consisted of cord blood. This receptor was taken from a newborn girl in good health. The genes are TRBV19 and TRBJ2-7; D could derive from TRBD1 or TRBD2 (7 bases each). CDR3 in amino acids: CAGGGAGQAYEQYF. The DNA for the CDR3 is TGTGCCGGGGGGGGTGCAGGACAGGCCTACGAGCAGTACTTC.